This TCR beta chain was recovered during a study of T-cell reconstitution after alpha-beta-depleted transplantation in children. Per germline, CDR1 MNHEY and CDR2 SMNVEV (reference sequence). Between the trimmed V and J ends, which lost 6 bases and 5 bases, there was a span of 14 bases. The CDR3 loop spans 14 amino acids. This clonotype was picked up a small number of times. Unique molecular identifiers were incorporated into the prepared TCRbeta library. TCRdb independently ran MiXCR on the PCR reads; one entry per CDR3 protein. The repertoire consists of 450,000 to 600,000 distinct CDR3 sequences, with around 20% occurring once and the leading ten covering 3.3%.

The sequencing here drew on PBMCs from the stem cell graft donor, taken from the stem cell graft. This chain links TRBV27 with TRBJ2-1; D uncertain. This receptor was taken from a human donor who donated a stem cell graft to a child with acute lymphoblastic leukemia. CDR3 in amino acids: CASRISPEHNEQFF. As DNA, the CDR3 is TGTGCCAGCAGAATCAGCCCCGAACACAATGAGCAGTTCTTC.